This TCR beta chain was found in a study of identical twins. From the 5' RACE reads, TCRdb called clonotypes with MiXCR, one entry per CDR3 protein. The sample holds some 460,000 distinct CDR3 sequences, approximately 15% seen once. Germline V gene sequence: CDR1 SGHDT, CDR2 YYEEEE. The CDR3 contains 16 residues. V was clipped by 4 bases and J by 4 bases; unmatched bases: 12. This same sample was also taken into another study, of yellow fever vaccine responses in identical twins.

The rearrangement joins TRBV5-6 to TRBJ2-3, with 7 bases matching TRBD2. Sequenced: CD4+ T cells sorted from blood. This sequence originates from a woman between 18 and 29 years old in good health. CDR3: CASSPGRGSHADTQYF. The CDR3 DNA follows: TGTGCCAGCAGCCCCGGGCGGGGGAGCCACGCAGATACGCAGTATTTT.